This T cell receptor beta chain was identified during a study of cytomegalovirus exposure and HLA in healthy donors (dated by TCRdb to about 2017). Background for the entire study: In an earlier analysis of approximately 500 of the donors, about 260 Gb of sequence data and 100 million or so unique TCR beta sequences from about 179 million T cells were reported. The T cell repertoires of 670 or so subjects were profiled by immunosequencing and related to cytomegalovirus serostatus. Rather than drawing on any new phenotypic data, the later analysis identified candidate immune exposures from TCR beta sequences and the way those sequences occurred across donors. All discovery cohort repertoires had been generated using a single sequencing platform. The study aimed to test whether signatures of past pathogen exposure could be identified by cataloging public T cell receptors. About 280 gigabases of sequencing data and tens of millions of unique TCR sequences were included in an early release covering 500 to 750 HLA-typed donors. Across some 400 genotyped donors of the cohort, an average of about 240,000 unique TCR beta nucleotide sequences per donor were sequenced, and 15% to 20% of those sequences were non-productive. To predict cytomegalovirus infection status, the study combined high-throughput TCR immunosequencing, statistical association of individual TCRs with disease status, and machine learning. An earlier analysis of around 580 of the donors used high-throughput TCR beta sequencing to judge whether each TCR beta V gene segment behaved as functional or pseudogenic. Of the approximately 400 genotyped donors, about 84% fell in the genetic ancestry cluster associated with self-reported Caucasian donors. A later genetic analysis used genome-wide SNP genotypes for about three fifths of the 666 donors, treating that subset as a discovery cohort. In addition to the first cohort of 666 subjects, a separate validation cohort of 120 different subjects was used. Because of strong linkage in the cohort, five DR-DQ haplotypes were treated as single units for association and clustering. HLA typing included class I and class II loci at four-digit resolution. A later analysis re-analyzed previously published TCR beta repertoires from hundreds of donors and added high-resolution HLA genotyping to study TCR occurrence patterns. Typing coverage varied by locus: roughly 620-640 donors for A, B, C, DRB1 and DQB1; some 520 for DQA1; more than 600 for DPA1; 450 to 480 for DPB1. Donor age, sex, ethnicity and CMV serostatus were compiled alongside the repertoire data.

Library creation used the immunoSEQ multiplex PCR assay. For the multiplex PCR, a mixture combining 60 forward primers for TCR Vbeta segments and 13 reverse primers for TCR Jbeta segments was used. A multiplex PCR assay on genomic DNA amplified the CDR3 region of rearranged TCR beta genes. The amplified TCR beta libraries were sequenced on the Illumina HiSeq System as 87-base-pair reads. From the authors' description of their analysis: A later analysis counted about 82 million unique TCR beta chains across the 650 to 800 repertoires, and roughly 9.9 million of these chains were shared by at least two donors. Raw reads were error-corrected and collapsed into unique sequences with a nearest-neighbor algorithm that merged closely related sequences to remove PCR and sequencing errors. V, D and J gene segments were assigned by aligning CDR3 sequences to IMGT reference sequences. For a sequence to be retained, a match of at least six nucleotides to both a V gene segment and a J gene segment was required. Rearrangements were classified as productive when the CDR3 lacked stop codons and remained in frame with V and J, and all other rearrangements were classified as non-productive. Following IMGT convention, CDR3 was defined as the stretch from the second conserved V-encoded cysteine to the conserved J-encoded phenylalanine. The earlier analysis of 550 to 650 of the donors excluded any sequence lacking an unambiguous match to a single V gene segment. In an earlier analysis of roughly 600 of the donors, a V segment was called functional when productive rearrangements were above 56.7%, and segregating when the standard deviation between donors exceeded 5%. A statistical classification framework was developed to diagnose cytomegalovirus status using the catalog of TCR beta chain sequences. A later analysis assigned V and J genes by comparing TCR nucleotide sequences with IMGT/GENE-DB human TR gene sequences. In a later analysis, CDR3 sequences and most-parsimonious VDJ recombination scenarios were assigned using the TCRdist pipeline. A later analysis defined each TCR beta chain by its CDR3 amino acid sequence plus V-gene family, and excluded reads lacking a unique V-gene family. To address suspected cross-contamination and a sequencing artifact, a later analysis removed approximately 600 highly shared, low-generation-probability nucleotide sequences. For each public chain, a later analysis derived a clonal expansion index from normalized ranks of inferred template counts within each repertoire. In a later analysis, generation probabilities were computed using a VDJ recombination model fitted to out-of-frame rearrangements, and the results were checked against IGoR. A later analysis scored TCR-TCR, TCR-HLA and TCR-CMV co-occurrence with hypergeometric tests, applying a repertoire-size bias correction to TCR pairs. False discovery rates were estimated in a later analysis by permuting HLA or CMV assignments 20 times. A later analysis grouped co-occurring TCRs with DBSCAN, adding TCRdist sequence similarity when clustering within HLA-allele-positive subsets. For co-occurrence clustering, repertoires with fewer than 30,000 or more than 120,000 public chains were excluded, along with roughly 5 repertoires with anomalous nucleotide sharing. TCRdb took this table from immuneACCESS and kept in-frame rearrangements with V and J called. Such tables lack part of the clones; where checked against another copy, unresolved V genes explain under half of the gap, and the rest is unexplained. Clone size and the V and J calls come from that table; the DNA yielded D and trimming. Across this sample there are some 200,000 clones, with about four fifths seen only once. 2% to 3% of the sample goes to the ten largest clones.

This clone was detected only once. Its antigen specificity is not known. No per-base quality is available; no much larger clone lies one base away. Here V drops 9 bases and J drops 6 bases, and the junction holds 4 bases not matched to any gene. Based on the germline V gene, the CDR1 and CDR2 sequences are SNHLY and FYNNEI. From cysteine to phenylalanine, the CDR3 is 12 amino acids long. Only the CDR3 DNA stays, 36 bases, in frame from base 1. In total, over 600 healthy bone marrow donors made up the cohort. At the time of sampling, every cohort member was nominally healthy, though immune exposures that went unrecorded were likely present. The donor was CMV seropositive and was included in the group of 250 to 350 seropositive cohort members. A peripheral blood sample was collected from each donor, and TCR beta sequencing was performed on peripheral blood mononuclear cells. The Qiagen DNeasy Blood Extraction Kit was used to extract genomic DNA from the blood cell samples.

Broad study findings and their caveats: According to a later analysis, TCR association rates differed among HLA loci, with DRB1 alleles showing the most associated TCRs and HLA-C alleles showing the fewest. The cohort was sequenced for TCR beta chains only, and without alpha or paired-chain data the features that could be detected were limited. An earlier analysis of some 590 of the donors showed that most TCR beta V segments appeared in productive rearrangements either about 87% or about 30% of the time, which broadly matched IMGT annotations. Compared with equally common non-associated chains, HLA-associated TCR beta chains in a later analysis were more clonally expanded and had lower generation probabilities. A later analysis associated some 17,000 TCR beta sequences with specific HLA alleles at a false discovery rate of 0.05. When HLA alleles, especially DR and DQ, strongly co-occurred, attributing TCR associations to individual alleles was difficult. Most CMV-associated TCR beta chains appeared to be HLA-restricted in a later analysis, and the HLA associations seemed to be driven largely by CMV exposure. Because counts were too low, some 17 rarely observed V segments, including chromosome 9 orphons, were left out of the earlier analysis of about 500 of the donors. It was suggested by the authors that the approach could potentially be generalized to other disease states and immunological phenotypes. Sequencing depth was assumed to be roughly uniform across donors in the presence/absence analyses, though that assumption may not hold. According to a later analysis, parvovirus B19, influenza, CMV and Epstein-Barr virus appeared linked to several top co-occurrence clusters. A total of roughly 160 TCR beta chains were listed by the study as associated with cytomegalovirus. Because HLA typing was unavailable for some donors at each locus, only the typed subset was used in association tests. The only immune exposure information available for the cohort was CMV serostatus. A later genetic analysis reported fewer N-insertions in productive TCRs among donors in an Asian-associated ancestry cluster than the roughly 620-donor mean. A further reported finding was that TCR beta sequences accurately predicted the HLA-A and HLA-B alleles for most subjects in the first cohort. While some public TCRs were present in many individuals, most TCR sequences turned up only very rarely across donors. The classifier was reported to diagnose cytomegalovirus status with high specificity and sensitivity in both the original cohort and the validation cohort. A few of the identified cytomegalovirus-associated TCR beta chains were confirmed in vitro to be specific for cytomegalovirus antigens. V-gene and J-gene trimming of TCR beta chains was associated with a missense DCLRE1C variant in a later genetic analysis, and the association was replicated in an independent cohort. Because the 87-base-pair reads could not distinguish some IMGT-functional V segments, including TRBV6-2 and TRBV6-3, those segments were excluded. Linkage disequilibrium might explain the correlated functional status among segregating V segments, but an unknown experimental factor could not be ruled out. A cluster of highly shared sequence variants was judged likely to represent a technical artifact of the sequencing pipeline.

The material sequenced was PBMCs. The sequence joins TRBV2 to TRBJ1-2; TRBD1 lines up with 10 middle nucleotides. The receptor was derived from a woman aged 45-60 years in good health and CMV-seropositive. The sequenced DNA: TGTGCCAGAACCGGGACAGGGGATGGCTACACCTTC. Translated, it gives CARTGTGDGYTF.